This T cell receptor (beta chain) stems from a study of T cell responses to AZD1222 COVID-19 vaccine. Profiling relied on immunoSEQ multiplex PCR, and the TCRdb table lists in-frame clones only, not all of them. This table has some 150,000 clones, around 90% appearing once. V dropped 6 bases and J dropped 0 bases, with 11 bases sitting between them. Germline V gives CDR1 MNHEY, CDR2 SVGAGI. The CDR3 is made up of 14 amino acids. The chain has TRBV6-5 and TRBJ1-1; no reliable D call. The clonotype originates from an adult in good health. The material was peripheral blood, obtained on day 0 of MenACWY control vaccination. CDR3 DNA sequence: TGTGCCAGCAGAAAGGCAGTCATGAACACTGAAGCTTTCTTT. It specifies CASRKAVMNTEAFF.